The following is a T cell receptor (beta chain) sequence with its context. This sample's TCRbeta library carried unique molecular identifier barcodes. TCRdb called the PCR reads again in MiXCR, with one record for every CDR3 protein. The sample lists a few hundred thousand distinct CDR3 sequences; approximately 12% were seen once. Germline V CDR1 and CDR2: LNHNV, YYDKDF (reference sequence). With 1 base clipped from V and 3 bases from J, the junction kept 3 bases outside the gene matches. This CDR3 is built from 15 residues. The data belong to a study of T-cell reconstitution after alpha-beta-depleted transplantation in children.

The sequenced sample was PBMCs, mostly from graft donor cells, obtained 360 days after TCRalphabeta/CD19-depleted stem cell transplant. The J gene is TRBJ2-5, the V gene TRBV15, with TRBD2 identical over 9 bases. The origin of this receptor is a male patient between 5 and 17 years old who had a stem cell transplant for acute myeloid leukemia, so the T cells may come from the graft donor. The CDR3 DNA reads TGTGCCACCAGCAGAGTTGGACTAGCGAAAGAGACCCAGTACTTC. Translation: CATSRVGLAKETQYF.